This record concerns one TCR beta chain sequence. This sample was included in a study of shared clonotypes between healthy human individuals. About the study: Donors had three CD4 naive, three CD4 memory, two CD8 naive and one CD8 memory plate apiece.

Assay used: immunoSEQ multiplex PCR; TCRdb lists only in-frame clones, some missing. This sample carries a few million clones, around 95% of them seen once, and the ten largest clones take around 0.13%. The CDR3 loop spans 15 amino acids. From germline, CDR1 is SGHTS and CDR2 YDEGEE. V shed 0 bases, J shed 4 bases, and the junction held 5 bases outside the gene matches. The rearrangement uses TRBV5-8 and TRBJ2-5, with TRBD2 matching over 8 bases. The receptor was derived from a man between 18 and 29 years old in good health. Sequenced material: naive CD4+ T cells sorted from blood. Indicated subset: CD45RA+ positively selected. The CDR3 protein is CASSLVVAGRETQYF. DNA of the CDR3: TGTGCCAGCAGCTTGGTGGTAGCGGGGAGAGAGACCCAGTACTTC. The full variable domain, rest sourced from reference TRBV5-8 and TRBJ2-5, is EAGVTQSPTHLIKTRGQQATLRCSPISGHTSVYWYQQALGLGLQFLLWYDEGEERNRGNFPPRFSGRQFPNYSSELNVNALELEDSALYLCASSLVVAGRETQYFGPGTRLLVL.